This passage covers 30 T cell receptor beta chains from one sample sequenced in a study of cytomegalovirus exposure and HLA in healthy donors. Here immunoSEQ multiplex PCR was the method, and the copy in TCRdb shows in-frame clones only, minus some. The repertoire includes 200,000 to 300,000 clones, about 90% of them detected once, and around 13% sits in the top ten. The source material was PBMCs. The receptors come from a man aged 18 to 35 in good health and CMV-seropositive.

The chain is built from TRBV9 and TRBJ2-1; possible D gene TRBD1, 5 bases. V lost 4 bases, J lost 2 bases, and 19 bases lay in between. The germline gives CDR1 SGDLS, CDR2 YYNGEE. The CDR3 is 17 residues long. The CDR3 sequence is CASSPQGTASAYNEQFF. CDR3 bases: TGTGCCAGCAGCCCCCAGGGTACAGCGTCCGCCTACAATGAGCAGTTCTTC.

The genes are TRBV15 and TRBJ2-5; TRBD2 matches at 14 bases. Germline V gene lookup returns CDR1 LNHNV and CDR2 YYDKDF (reference sequence). The trim removed 6 bases at V and 3 bases at J, leaving 3 bases unmatched. This CDR3 comprises 15 residues. CDR3 bases: TGTGCCACCAGTCGACTAGCGGGAGGGGAAGAGACCCAGTACTTC. It codes for CATSRLAGGEETQYF.

The sample holds one count of this clone. The V and J genes are TRBV5-1 and TRBJ2-5; TRBD2 might be the D (5 bases). Trimming stripped 0 bases from V and 4 bases from J, with 16 bases between. This CDR3 region has 16 residues. The germline V gene encodes CDR1 SGHRS and CDR2 YFSETQ. The CDR3 nucleotides are TGCGCCAGCAGCTTGGCCCCGGGCCTAGCTCCAGAGACCCAGTACTTC. Translating gives CASSLAPGLAPETQYF.

The CDR3 loop reads CASRDTGALWTQYF. The CDR3 coding sequence is TGTGCCAGCAGGGATACAGGGGCCTTATGGACCCAGTACTTC. The chain uses TRBV28 and TRBJ2-5, with 7 bases that match TRBD1. V shed 6 bases and J 7 bases; nucleotides not matched to a gene: 11. This CDR3 spans 14 amino acids. Germline CDR1 is MDHEN and CDR2 is SYDVKM.

The CDR3 reads CASSETVGEQYF. In nucleotides, the CDR3 is TGTGCCAGCAGCGAAACGGTGGGGGAGCAGTACTTC. The rearrangement joins TRBV6-1 to TRBJ2-7; D unresolved. The CDR3 is 12 residues long. CDR1 MNHNS and CDR2 SASEGT come from the germline V gene. The V gene lost 6 bases and the J gene lost 7 bases, with 13 bases spanning the gap.

This rearrangement joins TRBV4-1 to TRBJ2-6; D may be TRBD2 (6 bases). CDR3 size: 15 residues. Trimming removed 7 bases from V and 2 bases from J, with 12 bases in between. Germline assignment: CDR1 MGHRA and CDR2 YSYEKL. The CDR3 is CASTEGPTGANVLTF. As DNA, the CDR3 is TGCGCCAGCACGGAGGGGCCGACTGGGGCCAACGTCCTGACTTTC.

The chain joins TRBV2 to TRBJ1-1, with D possibly matching TRBD1 (5 bases). This CDR3 is 15 amino acids long. V lost 8 bases and J lost 1, with 17 bases in between. Germline values: CDR1 SNHLY, CDR2 FYNNEI. CDR3 DNA sequence: TGTGCCAGCGGGGCGTTTGGGAGAGGGAACACTGAAGCTTTCTTT. Protein: CASGAFGRGNTEAFF.

This clone came up once. This chain connects TRBV10-3 to TRBJ2-2, with D unclear. The CDR3 spans 15 residues. From germline, CDR1 is ENHRY and CDR2 SYGVKD. The V gene lost 0 bases and the J gene lost 4 bases, with 9 bases spanning the gap. The CDR3 protein is CAISESSEGTGELFF. CDR3 nucleotides: TGTGCCATCAGTGAGTCGTCAGAAGGCACCGGGGAGCTGTTTTTT.

The V call is TRBV27, the J call TRBJ2-7; 11 bases map to TRBD2. The germline V gene has CDR1 MNHEY and CDR2 SMNVEV (reference sequence). Unmatched junction bases numbered 10, after V lost 4 bases and J lost 5 bases. The CDR3 has 16 amino acids. CDR3 amino acids: CASSSLGTSGADEQYF. In nucleotides, the CDR3 is TGTGCCAGCAGTTCCCTCGGGACTAGCGGAGCTGACGAGCAGTACTTC.

The gene calls are TRBV5-6 and TRBJ1-1, with 7 nucleotides matching TRBD1. CDR3 length: 14 residues. Germline CDR1 SGHDT, CDR2 YYEEEE. Trimming cost V 5 bases and J 4 bases; bases outside gene matches: 8. CDR3 DNA: TGTGCCAGCAGGCTTGAGGGGGCGGGCACTGAAGCTTTCTTT. This translates into CASRLEGAGTEAFF.

The chain employs TRBV5-1 and TRBJ1-2, with D perhaps TRBD1 (6 bases). Deletions cut 1 base from V and 4 bases from J, with 14 bases between. The CDR3 sequence is 15 residues long. Per the germline V gene, CDR1 is SGHRS and CDR2 is YFSETQ. The CDR3 nucleotides read TGCGCCAGCAGCTTGACAGGGCACCCGAGCTATGGCTACACCTTC. It encodes CASSLTGHPSYGYTF. The full variable domain, with the rest looked up from reference TRBV5-1 and TRBJ1-2, is KAGVTQTPRYLIKTRGQQVTLSCSPISGHRSVSWYQQTPGQGLQFLFEYFSETQRNKGNFPGRFSGRQFSNSRSEMNVSTLELGDSALYLCASSLTGHPSYGYTFGSGTRLTVV.

This clone was seen a handful of times. V is TRBV2 and J is TRBJ1-3; D unresolved. Trimming cost V 7 bases and J 2 bases, with 9 bases left between them. From germline, CDR1 is SNHLY and CDR2 FYNNEI. The CDR3 has 13 residues. For the CDR3, the DNA is TGTGCCAGCATGGCAGGAACTGGAAACACCATATATTTT. Amino acids: CASMAGTGNTIYF. The full variable domain, rest sourced from reference TRBV2 and TRBJ1-3, is EPEVTQTPSHQVTQMGQEVILRCVPISNHLYFYWYRQILGQKVEFLVSFYNNEISEKSEIFDDQFSVERPDGSNFTLKIRSTKLEDSAMYFCASMAGTGNTIYFGEGSWLTVV.

V gene TRBV2 combines with J gene TRBJ1-1; D might be TRBD1 (5 bases). The germline V gene has CDR1 SNHLY and CDR2 FYNNEI. Between the trimmed V and J ends, which lost 2 bases and 4 bases, there was a span of 14 bases. CDR3 length: 15 residues. CDR3 nucleotides: TGTGCCAGCAGTGAATGGGGGGGGTCAAGCACTGAAGCTTTCTTT. This codes for CASSEWGGSSTEAFF.

The gene calls are TRBV11-1 and TRBJ2-7; 10 nucleotides match TRBD2. CDR3 length equals 16 residues. V gave up 1 base and J gave up 2 bases; unmatched junction bases: 5. Germline V gives CDR1 SGHAT, CDR2 FQDESV (reference sequence). The CDR3 nucleotides are TGTGCCAGCAGCTTAGAACTAGCGGGATTCACCTACGAGCAGTACTTC. Its protein is CASSLELAGFTYEQYF.

The chain recombines TRBV30 with TRBJ2-7, with D possibly being TRBD1 (6 bases). Germline CDR1 GTSNPN, CDR2 SVGIG (reference sequence). CDR3 size: 12 residues. V dropped 4 bases and J dropped 4 bases, with 11 bases sitting between them. The CDR3 loop is CAWTNTGYEQYF. CDR3 coding DNA: TGTGCCTGGACTAACACAGGGTACGAGCAGTACTTC. Full variable domain (outside the CDR3, taken from reference TRBV30 and TRBJ2-7): SQTIHQWPATLVQPVGSPLSLECTVEGTSNPNLYWYRQAAGRGLQLLFYSVGIGQISSEVPQNLSASRPQDRQFILSSKKLLLSDSGFYLCAWTNTGYEQYFGPGTRLTVT.

This clone was seen a few times. The J gene is TRBJ1-5, the V gene TRBV5-6; a weak D match, TRBD1 (6 bases). V was pared by 0 bases and J by 0 bases, with 13 bases between. CDR1 is SGHDT and CDR2 is YYEEEE in the germline V gene. The CDR3 length is 17 residues. In DNA, the CDR3 is TGTGCCAGCAGCTTGGCGGGGGCAGGGGATAGCAATCAGCCCCAGCATTTT. Its translation: CASSLAGAGDSNQPQHF.

The sample holds many counts of this clone. The chain is built from TRBV5-1 and TRBJ1-2, with TRBD1 matching 8 bases. The CDR3 is made up of 17 amino acids. V lost 2 bases, J lost 1 base, and 10 bases stayed unmatched. Germline lookup yields CDR1 SGHRS and CDR2 YFSETQ. CDR3 nucleotides: TGCGCCAGCAGCTTTGACGCACGGACAGGGCTTAACTATGGCTACACCTTC. Translation: CASSFDARTGLNYGYTF.

The rearrangement joins TRBV27 to TRBJ2-7, with D uncertain. This CDR3 is built from 14 residues. The germline gives CDR1 MNHEY, CDR2 SMNVEV (reference sequence). V lost 4 bases and J 5 bases, leaving 15 bases between the germline ends. The CDR3 loop is CASSWAIASHEQYF. The CDR3 DNA is TGTGCCAGCAGTTGGGCAATAGCCTCTCACGAGCAGTACTTC.

This chain joins TRBV10-3 and TRBJ2-6, with 14 bases aligning to TRBD2. Germline V gene data show CDR1 as ENHRY and CDR2 as SYGVKD. The CDR3 spans 18 residues. J gave up 4 bases and V 9 bases, and 11 bases lay outside the gene matches. This chain's CDR3 is CAIGTSGGPWRGANVLTF. The CDR3 coding sequence is TGTGCCATAGGGACTAGCGGGGGACCGTGGAGGGGGGCCAACGTCCTGACTTTC.

V and J are TRBV6-5 and TRBJ1-2; D perhaps matches TRBD1 (6 bases). V gave up 5 bases and J gave up 4 bases, with 14 bases separating them. Looked up from germline, CDR1 is MNHEY and CDR2 is SVGAGI. The CDR3 loop spans 14 amino acids. CDR3 residues: CASSALGGAYGYTF. CDR3 nucleotide sequence: TGTGCCAGCAGTGCGTTGGGGGGCGCCTATGGCTACACCTTC.

V is TRBV7-3 and J is TRBJ2-1, with TRBD2 matching 7 bases. V lost 2 bases, J lost 0 bases, and 4 bases stayed unmatched. Germline V gene sequence: CDR1 SGHTA, CDR2 FQGTGA. This CDR3 region has 16 residues. The CDR3 region is CASSLAGALSYNEQFF. CDR3 sequence (DNA): TGTGCCAGCAGCTTAGCGGGAGCCCTCTCCTACAATGAGCAGTTCTTC.

This sequence joins TRBV7-6 and TRBJ2-2; D may match TRBD1 or TRBD2 (6 bases each). The CDR3 covers 15 residues. CDR1 SGHVS and CDR2 FNYEAQ come from the germline V gene. Between the trimmed V and J ends, which lost 4 bases and 7 bases, there was a span of 16 bases. This chain's CDR3 is CASSSTGAGVGELFF. The DNA of the CDR3 is TGTGCCAGCAGCTCAACGGGGGCCGGGGTCGGGGAGCTGTTTTTT.

The chain carries TRBV10-2 and TRBJ1-3, with TRBD1 matching over 9 bases. J lost 0 bases, V lost 5 bases, and 11 bases had no gene match. CDR1 is WSHSY, CDR2 SAAADI, per germline. The CDR3 runs to 18 residues. Here the CDR3 reads CASSPTSGQGSSGNTIYF. In nucleotides, the CDR3 is TGCGCCAGCAGTCCCACCTCGGGACAGGGAAGCTCTGGAAACACCATATATTTT.

The chain couples TRBV15 to TRBJ1-2, with D maybe TRBD1 (6 bases). CDR3 size: 14 residues. CDR1 is LNHNV and CDR2 is YYDKDF in the germline V gene (reference sequence). The V end was cut by 3 bases, the J end by 2 bases, with 10 bases between. The CDR3 sequence is CATSSRGLNYGYTF. In DNA form, the CDR3 reads TGTGCCACCAGCAGTCGGGGGCTCAACTATGGCTACACCTTC.

This chain links TRBV4-3 with TRBJ2-7; TRBD1 matches 10 bases. The germline V gene has CDR1 LGHNA and CDR2 YSLEER. The CDR3 extends over 16 amino acids. The V and J ends lost 0 bases and 2 bases, in that order; junction bases with no gene match: 4. The CDR3: CASSQEGGTGAYEQYF. CDR3 coding DNA: TGCGCCAGCAGCCAAGAGGGGGGGACAGGGGCCTACGAGCAGTACTTC.

This clone was found many times. Other DNA sequences in this specimen translate into the identical CDR3. The chain uses TRBV29-1 and TRBJ2-1; D possibly uses TRBD1 or TRBD2 (6 bases each). Looked up from germline, CDR1 is SQVTM and CDR2 is ANQGSEA. The CDR3 covers 13 residues. V lost 5 bases and J 5 bases, leaving 13 bases between the germline ends. This CDR3 reads CSVSAGEDNEQFF. The CDR3 coding sequence is TGCAGCGTTAGTGCAGGGGAGGACAATGAGCAGTTCTTC.

Concerning this clone: A far larger clone is a single base away, which makes a read error likely. CDR3 coding DNA: TGTGCCAGCAGTGAAGGGACAGGGGGCACAGATACGCAGTATTTT. Its translation: CASSEGTGGTDTQYF. V and J are TRBV25-1 and TRBJ2-3; 10 bases line up with TRBD1. The J segment lost 1 base and the V segment lost 2 bases, leaving 0 bases of the junction unmatched. Germline V gene lookup returns CDR1 MGHDK and CDR2 SYGVNS. This CDR3 has 15 amino acids. Supplemented by reference TRBV25-1 and TRBJ2-3, the full variable domain reads EADIYQTPRYLVIGTGKKITLECSQTMGHDKMYWYQQDPGMELHLIHYSYGVNSTEKGDLSSESTVSRIRTEHFPLTLESARPSHTSQYLCASSEGTGGTDTQYFGPGTRLTVL.

The rearrangement uses TRBV30 and TRBJ2-1; 8 nucleotides align to TRBD1. Germline CDR1 GTSNPN, CDR2 SVGIG (reference sequence). V shed 2 bases and J 7 bases; nucleotides not matched to a gene: 4. The CDR3 covers 13 residues. The CDR3 loop is CAWSLDRANEQFF. CDR3 nucleotides: TGTGCCTGGAGTTTGGACAGGGCTAATGAGCAGTTCTTC.

The V call is TRBV5-4, the J call TRBJ1-2; D not certain. Germline V gives CDR1 SGHNT, CDR2 YYREEE (reference sequence). Trimming shortened V by 3 bases and J by 0 bases, and 6 bases separated the two germline ends. This CDR3 comprises 13 residues. The CDR3 here is CASSSTANYGYTF. Written as DNA, the CDR3 is TGTGCCAGCAGCTCGACGGCTAACTATGGCTACACCTTC.

The V gene is TRBV29-1, the J gene TRBJ2-7; weak D call: TRBD1 (5 bases). Trimming cost V 3 bases and J 2 bases, with 11 bases left between them. The CDR3 runs 13 residues. Germline values: CDR1 SQVTM, CDR2 ANQGSEA. CDR3 in amino acids: CSVESDRTYEQYF. DNA of the CDR3: TGCAGCGTTGAGTCTGACAGAACCTACGAGCAGTACTTC.